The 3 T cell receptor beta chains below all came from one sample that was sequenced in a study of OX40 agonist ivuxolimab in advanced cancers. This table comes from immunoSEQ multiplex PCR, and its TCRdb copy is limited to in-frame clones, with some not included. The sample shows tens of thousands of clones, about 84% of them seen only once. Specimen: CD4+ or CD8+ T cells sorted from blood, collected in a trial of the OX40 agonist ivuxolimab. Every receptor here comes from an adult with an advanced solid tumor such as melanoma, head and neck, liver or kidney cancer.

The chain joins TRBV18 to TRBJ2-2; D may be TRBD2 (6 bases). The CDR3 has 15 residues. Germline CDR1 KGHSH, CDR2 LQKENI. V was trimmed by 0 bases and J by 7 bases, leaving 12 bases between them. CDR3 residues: CASSPPQSSGGELFF. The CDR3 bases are TGTGCCAGCTCACCACCTCAGAGTAGCGGCGGGGAGCTGTTTTTT. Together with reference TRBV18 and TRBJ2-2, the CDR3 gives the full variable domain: NAGVMQNPRHLVRRRGQEARLRCSPMKGHSHVYWYRQLPEEGLKFMVYLQKENIIDESGMPKERFSAEFPKEGPSILRIQQVVRGDSAAYFCASSPPQSSGGELFFGEGSRLTVL.

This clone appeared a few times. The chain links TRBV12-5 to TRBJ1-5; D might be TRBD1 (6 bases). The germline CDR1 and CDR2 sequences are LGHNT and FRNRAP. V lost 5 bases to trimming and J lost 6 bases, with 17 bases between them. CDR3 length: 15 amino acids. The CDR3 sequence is CASGPVQGLGQPQHF. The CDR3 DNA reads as TGTGCTAGTGGTCCCGTACAGGGCTTGGGTCAGCCCCAGCATTTT.

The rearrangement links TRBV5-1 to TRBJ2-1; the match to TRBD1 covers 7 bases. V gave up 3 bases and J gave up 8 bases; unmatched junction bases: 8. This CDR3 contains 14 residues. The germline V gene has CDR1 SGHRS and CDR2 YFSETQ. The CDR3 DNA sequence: TGCGCCAGCAGCTCGCAGACAGGGTTGGATGAGCAGTTCTTC. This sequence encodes CASSSQTGLDEQFF.